This entry lists 27 T cell receptor beta chains sequenced from one sample in a study of shared clonotypes between healthy human individuals. Here immunoSEQ multiplex PCR was the method, and the copy in TCRdb shows in-frame clones only, minus some. The repertoire holds over 950,000 clones, with 77% as singletons. The sequenced sample consisted of memory CD4+ T cells from PBMCs. Sample subset: CD45RA-negative fraction. These receptors all stem from a man aged 18 to 30 in good health. Some clones in this sample may be carry-over from other donors' samples.

This chain uses TRBV4-1 with TRBJ2-5; TRBD2 matches at 8 bases. Germline CDR1 MGHRA, CDR2 YSYEKL. The ends lost 4 bases at V and 7 bases at J; junction bases unmatched: 14. The CDR3 spans 16 residues. The CDR3 spells CASSLYQTGAGGTQYF. CDR3 nucleotides: TGCGCCAGCAGCCTCTACCAGACTGGGGCGGGAGGGACCCAGTACTTC.

A few counts support this clone. The rearrangement links TRBV6-5 to TRBJ2-5; D unresolved. The J call may be wrong; the DNA end is better matched by TRBJ2-7. The CDR3 is 15 residues long. Germline V gene lookup returns CDR1 MNHEY and CDR2 SVGAGI. The CDR3 DNA sequence: TGTGCCAGCAGTTACTCGATAGGTTGGTCGGACGAGCAGTACTTC. Residues: CASSYSIGWSDEQYF.

The rearrangement joins TRBV19 to TRBJ2-2, with D possibly being TRBD2 (6 bases). Germline lookup yields CDR1 LNHDA and CDR2 SQIVND (reference sequence). The CDR3 has 17 residues. The V and J ends lost 3 bases and 6 bases respectively, with 20 bases between them. Here the CDR3 reads CASSMGGHRHRAGELFF. Here the CDR3 DNA reads TGTGCCAGTAGTATGGGAGGACACCGGCATCGGGCCGGGGAGCTGTTTTTT.

This rearrangement joins TRBV18 to TRBJ2-7; 16 nucleotides line up with TRBD2. This CDR3 is 20 amino acids long. The trim removed 3 bases at V and 5 bases at J, leaving 16 bases unmatched. The V gene's germline CDR1 is KGHSH and CDR2 LQKENI. Here the CDR3 reads CASSPRMPGLAGGPLNEQYF. In nucleotides, the CDR3 is TGTGCCAGCTCACCGCGGATGCCGGGACTAGCGGGAGGGCCATTAAACGAGCAGTACTTC.

A few counts support this clone. V is TRBV30 and J is TRBJ2-7; 9 positions match TRBD1. After removal of 5 bases from V and 6 bases from J, the junction contained 14 bases not matched to a gene. From germline, CDR1 is GTSNPN and CDR2 SVGIG (reference sequence). The CDR3 consists of 15 residues. CDR3 region: CAWVRWDRVNGEQYF. As DNA, the CDR3 is TGTGCCTGGGTGAGATGGGACAGGGTAAACGGCGAGCAGTACTTC.

The chain carries TRBV2 and TRBJ1-5; D is unclear. V dropped 8 bases and J dropped 6 bases, with 14 bases sitting between them. Germline assignment: CDR1 SNHLY and CDR2 FYNNEI. This CDR3 contains 13 residues. This CDR3 is CASCRAEGQPQHF. In nucleotides, the CDR3 is TGTGCCAGCTGTAGGGCGGAAGGTCAGCCCCAGCATTTT.

The table lists this clone with many counts. The CDR3: CASSLEGWTAFF. The CDR3 nucleotides read TGTGCCAGCAGCTTGGAGGGGTGGACAGCTTTCTTT. J is TRBJ1-1 and V is TRBV5-4; tentatively, D is TRBD1 (5 bases). The CDR3 sequence is 12 residues long. With 0 bases removed from V and 10 bases from J, the gap between germline ends came to 10 bases. The germline CDR1 and CDR2 sequences are SGHNT and YYREEE (reference sequence).

This clone was observed many times. The genes are TRBV9 and TRBJ2-1, with 8 bases fitting TRBD1. From germline, CDR1 is SGDLS and CDR2 YYNGEE. V dropped 3 bases and J dropped 10; count of bases not matched to a gene: 15. CDR3 length: 16 residues. The CDR3: CASSAQGAGRASEQFF. The DNA of the CDR3 is TGTGCCAGCAGCGCCCAGGGGGCAGGGCGTGCGTCCGAGCAGTTCTTC.

The gene calls are TRBV11-3 and TRBJ2-2, with a weak D call TRBD1 (5 bases). The V end was cut by 0 bases, the J end by 7 bases, with 12 bases between. This CDR3 spans 15 amino acids. Germline values: CDR1 SGHNT, CDR2 YENEEA. The CDR3 sequence is CASSLEGLTGGELFF. The CDR3 DNA is TGTGCCAGCAGCTTAGAGGGGCTTACGGGCGGGGAGCTGTTTTTT. Supplemented by reference TRBV11-3 and TRBJ2-2, the full variable domain reads EAGVVQSPRYKIIEKKQPVAFWCNPISGHNTLYWYLQNLGQGPELLIRYENEEAVDDSQLPKDRFSAERLKGVDSTLKIQPAELGDSAVYLCASSLEGLTGGELFFGEGSRLTVL.

CDR3 sequence: CASSYGQGGRTGELFF. CDR3 sequence (DNA): TGTGCCAGCAGTTACGGGCAGGGGGGCCGCACCGGGGAGCTGTTTTTT. V gene TRBV6-5 combines with J gene TRBJ2-2; a weak D match, TRBD1 (7 bases). Germline CDR1 and CDR2: MNHEY and SVGAGI. Trimming cost V 2 bases and J 4 bases, with 14 bases left between them. The length of the CDR3 is 16 residues.

This chain uses TRBV7-3 with TRBJ2-3, with TRBD1 as a possible D gene (6 bases). V lost 5 bases to trimming and J lost 3 bases, with 9 bases between them. Germline V gene lookup returns CDR1 SGHTA and CDR2 FQGTGA. This CDR3 is built from 13 residues. The CDR3 DNA reads TGTGCCAGCAGCCCAGGGGTAACAGATACGCAGTATTTT. Translating gives CASSPGVTDTQYF.

This chain connects TRBV5-5 to TRBJ1-5, with a tentative D call TRBD1 (6 bases). This CDR3 spans 15 amino acids. The germline CDR1 and CDR2 sequences are SGHKS and YYEKEE (reference sequence). V lost 4 bases and J lost 3, with 14 bases in between. In DNA, the CDR3 is TGTGCCAGCAGCCTCGGGACACAAGTCAATCAGCCCCAGCATTTT. It codes for CASSLGTQVNQPQHF.

As concerns this clone: Other nucleotide sequences from this sample produce the same CDR3. The V and J genes are TRBV5-1 and TRBJ1-2; the match to TRBD1 covers 9 bases. The V segment lost 3 bases and the J segment 4 bases; nucleotides outside the gene matches: 4. Germline values: CDR1 SGHRS, CDR2 YFSETQ. This CDR3 has 14 amino acids. The CDR3 here is CASSSGQGRYGYTF. The CDR3 DNA sequence: TGCGCCAGCAGCTCGGGACAGGGTCGCTATGGCTACACCTTC.

This chain connects TRBV11-2 to TRBJ2-4; weak D call: TRBD2 (7 bases). V gave up 1 base and J gave up 7 bases, with 14 bases separating them. CDR1 and CDR2 from the germline V gene are SGHAT and FQNNGV. The CDR3 spans 15 residues. This CDR3 is CASSLGGGFENIQYF. DNA of the CDR3: TGTGCCAGCAGCTTAGGCGGGGGCTTTGAGAACATTCAGTACTTC.

Remarks on this clone: A read error may explain this, as a much larger clone is one base away. The chain combines TRBV27 with TRBJ2-7; D may be TRBD1 (6 bases). The germline CDR1 and CDR2 sequences are MNHEY and SMNVEV (reference sequence). V was shortened by 4 bases and J by 5 bases, with 15 bases between the two germline ends. The CDR3 extends over 14 amino acids. The CDR3 DNA follows: TGTGCCAGCAGTTCCCCGGGCAGGGGCCACGAGCAGTACTTC. Its translation: CASSSPGRGHEQYF.

V usage is TRBV5-4 and J usage is TRBJ1-3; 7 positions agree with TRBD1. V shed 7 bases, J shed 2 bases, and the junction held 6 bases outside the gene matches. Germline values: CDR1 SGHNT, CDR2 YYREEE (reference sequence). This CDR3 is built from 14 residues. The CDR3: CASSTGTAGNTIYF. CDR3 nucleotide sequence: TGTGCCAGCTCCACCGGGACAGCTGGAAACACCATATATTTT. The full variable domain, completed using reference TRBV5-4 and TRBJ1-3, is ETGVTQSPTHLIKTRGQQVTLRCSSQSGHNTVSWYQQALGQGPQFIFQYYREEENGRGNFPPRFSGLQFPNYSSELNVNALELDDSALYLCASSTGTAGNTIYFGEGSWLTVV.

This clone was seen a few times. The V call is TRBV5-4, the J call TRBJ2-5, with 10 bases matching TRBD2. Germline V CDR1 and CDR2: SGHNT, YYREEE (reference sequence). J lost 5 bases, V lost 0 bases, and 10 bases had no gene match. The CDR3 extends over 17 amino acids. The CDR3 nucleotides are TGTGCCAGCAGCTTGGCCGGGAGCGGGAGGGTCTCTGAGACCCAGTACTTC. Translating it yields CASSLAGSGRVSETQYF.

The chain recombines TRBV6-1 with TRBJ1-2, with D unclear. The CDR3 totals 12 residues. V lost 9 bases and J 2 bases, leaving 10 bases between the germline ends. In germline, CDR1 is MNHNS, CDR2 SASEGT. The CDR3 DNA sequence: TGTGCCAGTTTTGGAGGGAACTATGGCTACACCTTC. It yields the protein CASFGGNYGYTF.

The rearrangement uses TRBV7-8 and TRBJ2-3; 7 bases agree with TRBD1. This CDR3 is 17 amino acids long. Germline V CDR1 and CDR2: SGHVS, FQNEAQ. V was pared by 5 bases and J by 0 bases, with 11 bases of the junction left unmatched. The CDR3 loop reads CASSHNRGPFSTDTQYF. CDR3 in DNA: TGTGCCAGCAGCCACAACAGGGGCCCATTTAGCACAGATACGCAGTATTTT.

Only a few counts were recorded for this clone. At the DNA level, this CDR3 is encoded by other sequences in the same sample as well. The V and J genes are TRBV5-1 and TRBJ1-1; D perhaps matches TRBD1 (5 bases). Trimming cost V 4 bases and J 4 bases, with 14 bases left between them. The germline V gene has CDR1 SGHRS and CDR2 YFSETQ. This CDR3 spans 14 amino acids. The CDR3 DNA is TGCGCCAGCAGCCCGTCCGGGGACGGCACTGAAGCTTTCTTT. Amino acids: CASSPSGDGTEAFF.

The rearrangement links TRBV9 to TRBJ2-7, with D perhaps matching TRBD1 (6 bases). Germline V gives CDR1 SGDLS, CDR2 YYNGEE. V lost 0 bases, J lost 6 bases, and 7 bases lay in between. The CDR3 loop spans 12 amino acids. In nucleotides, the CDR3 is TGTGCCAGCAGCGTAGTAGGGGGCGAGCAGTACTTC. Translated: CASSVVGGEQYF.

In its sample, this clone was seen once. The chain carries TRBV5-1 and TRBJ2-7, with D perhaps given as TRBD1 or TRBD2 (6 bases each). V was cut by 0 bases and J by 5 bases, with 21 bases left in between. The germline V gene encodes CDR1 SGHRS and CDR2 YFSETQ. This CDR3 contains 17 residues. The CDR3 spells CASSLDPHRGRLDEQYF. The CDR3 DNA reads TGCGCCAGCAGCTTGGACCCCCACCGGGGGCGCTTAGACGAGCAGTACTTC. The whole variable domain, filled in from reference TRBV5-1 and TRBJ2-7, reads KAGVTQTPRYLIKTRGQQVTLSCSPISGHRSVSWYQQTPGQGLQFLFEYFSETQRNKGNFPGRFSGRQFSNSRSEMNVSTLELGDSALYLCASSLDPHRGRLDEQYFGPGTRLTVT.

V gene TRBV7-9 combines with J gene TRBJ1-3; the D is unclear. Trimming took off 5 bases at V and 7 bases at J, with 15 bases between the two ends. In germline, CDR1 is SEHNR, CDR2 FQNEAQ (reference sequence). The length of the CDR3 is 14 residues. This CDR3 is CASSQAGILNTIYF. In DNA form, the CDR3 reads TGTGCCAGCAGCCAGGCTGGCATACTTAACACCATATATTTT.

This clone was detected once. This chain links TRBV28 with TRBJ1-5, with D hard to call. Between the trimmed V and J ends, which lost 1 base and 6 bases, there was a span of 4 bases. Germline V gives CDR1 MDHEN, CDR2 SYDVKM. The CDR3 length is 12 residues. CDR3 amino acids: CASSLYAQPQHF. CDR3 sequence (DNA): TGTGCCAGCAGTTTATACGCTCAGCCCCAGCATTTT.

J is TRBJ1-1 and V is TRBV7-2, with TRBD1 as a possible D gene (6 bases). V was shortened by 5 bases and J by 4 bases, with 20 bases between the two germline ends. This CDR3 has 16 amino acids. The germline gives CDR1 SGHTA, CDR2 FQGNSA. The chain's CDR3 is CASSTGRWAGLTEAFF. DNA for the CDR3: TGTGCCAGCAGCACAGGGAGGTGGGCAGGGCTCACTGAAGCTTTCTTT.

The rearrangement uses TRBV7-2 and TRBJ2-6, with a tentative D call TRBD2 (5 bases). V was clipped by 4 bases and J by 4 bases, with 14 bases between them. Per germline, CDR1 SGHTA and CDR2 FQGNSA. The CDR3 contains 16 residues. CDR3 protein: CASSSRWLAGANVLTF. DNA of the CDR3: TGTGCCAGCAGCTCCCGGTGGCTAGCCGGGGCCAACGTCCTGACTTTC.

The chain uses TRBV5-6 and TRBJ2-1; 11 bases align to TRBD1. Germline CDR1 reads SGHDT; CDR2 reads YYEEEE. This CDR3 region has 16 residues. V lost 6 bases to trimming and J lost 3 bases; unmatched junction nucleotides: 8. CDR3 sequence: CASNIGQGAFYNEQFF. The CDR3 coding sequence is TGTGCCAGCAACATTGGACAGGGGGCCTTCTACAATGAGCAGTTCTTC.